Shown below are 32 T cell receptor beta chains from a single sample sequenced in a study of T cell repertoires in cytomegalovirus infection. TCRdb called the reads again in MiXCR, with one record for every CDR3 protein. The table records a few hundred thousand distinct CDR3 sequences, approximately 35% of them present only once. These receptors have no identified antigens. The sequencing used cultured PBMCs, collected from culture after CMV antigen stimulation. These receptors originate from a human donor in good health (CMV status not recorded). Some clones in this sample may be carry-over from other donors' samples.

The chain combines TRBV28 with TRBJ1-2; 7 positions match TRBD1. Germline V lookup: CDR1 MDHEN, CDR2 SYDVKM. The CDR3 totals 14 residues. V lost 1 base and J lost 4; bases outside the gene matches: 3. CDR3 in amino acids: CASSLSQGPYGYTF. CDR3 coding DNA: TGTGCCAGCAGTTTATCACAGGGGCCCTATGGCTACACCTTC.

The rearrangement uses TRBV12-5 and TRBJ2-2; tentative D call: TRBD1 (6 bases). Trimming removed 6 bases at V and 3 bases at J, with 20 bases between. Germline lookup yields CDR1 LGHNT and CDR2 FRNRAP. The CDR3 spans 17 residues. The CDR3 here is CASGGRDTSLYTGELFF. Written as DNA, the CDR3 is TGTGCTAGTGGAGGCCGGGACACCTCACTCTACACCGGGGAGCTGTTTTTT.

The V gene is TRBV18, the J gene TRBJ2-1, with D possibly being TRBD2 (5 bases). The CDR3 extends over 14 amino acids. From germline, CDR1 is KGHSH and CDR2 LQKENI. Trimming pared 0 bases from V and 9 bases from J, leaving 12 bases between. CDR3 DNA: TGTGCCAGCTCACCACCAACTAGTCCCAGTGAGCAGTTCTTC. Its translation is CASSPPTSPSEQFF.

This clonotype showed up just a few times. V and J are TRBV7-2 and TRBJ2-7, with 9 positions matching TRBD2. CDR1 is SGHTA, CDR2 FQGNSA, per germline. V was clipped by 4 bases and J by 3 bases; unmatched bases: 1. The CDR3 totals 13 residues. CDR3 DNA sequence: TGTGCCAGCAGCTCGACTAGCGGCTACGAGCAGTACGTC. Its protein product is CASSSTSGYEQYV.

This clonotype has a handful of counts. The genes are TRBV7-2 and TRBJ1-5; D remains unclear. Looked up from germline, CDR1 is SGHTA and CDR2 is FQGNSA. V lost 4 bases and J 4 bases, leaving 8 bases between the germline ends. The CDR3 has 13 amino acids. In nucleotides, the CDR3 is TGTGCCAGCAGCTCGGCTCCAAATCAGCCCCAGCATTTT. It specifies CASSSAPNQPQHF.

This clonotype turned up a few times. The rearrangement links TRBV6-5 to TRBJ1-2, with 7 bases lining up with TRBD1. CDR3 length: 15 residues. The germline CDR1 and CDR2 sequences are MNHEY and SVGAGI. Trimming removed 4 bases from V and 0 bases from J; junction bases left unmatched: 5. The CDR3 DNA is TGTGCCAGCAGTTCAGGGGGGGCCGCTAACTATGGCTACACCTTC. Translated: CASSSGGAANYGYTF.

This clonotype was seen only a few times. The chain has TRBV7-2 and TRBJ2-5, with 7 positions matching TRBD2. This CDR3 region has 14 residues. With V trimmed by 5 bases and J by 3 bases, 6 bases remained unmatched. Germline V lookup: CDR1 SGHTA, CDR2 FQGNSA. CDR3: CASSTSLAEETQYF. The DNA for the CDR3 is TGTGCCAGCAGCACATCTCTAGCGGAAGAGACCCAGTACTTC.

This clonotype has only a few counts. CDR3 sequence: CASSLELTSGRTDTQYF. CDR3 DNA: TGTGCCAGCAGCTTAGAACTGACTAGCGGGAGAACAGATACGCAGTATTTT. This chain joins TRBV7-2 and TRBJ2-3, with 12 bases fitting TRBD2. CDR1 and CDR2 from the germline V gene are SGHTA and FQGNSA. J lost 3 bases, V lost 1 base, and 5 bases had no gene match. This CDR3 spans 17 amino acids.

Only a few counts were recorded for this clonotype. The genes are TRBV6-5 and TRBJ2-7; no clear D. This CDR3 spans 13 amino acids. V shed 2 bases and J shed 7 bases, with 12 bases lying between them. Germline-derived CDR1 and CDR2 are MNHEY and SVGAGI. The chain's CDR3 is CASSYGVSREQYF. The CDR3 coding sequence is TGTGCCAGCAGTTACGGGGTGTCTCGGGAGCAGTACTTC.

CDR3 DNA: TGTGCCAGCAGTTTCTCCACTGAAAATCAGCCCCAGCATTTT. It encodes CASSFSTENQPQHF. The J gene is TRBJ1-5, the V gene TRBV12-3 or TRBV12-4; D is uncertain. This CDR3 is 14 amino acids long. V was trimmed by 3 bases and J by 4 bases, leaving 10 bases between them.

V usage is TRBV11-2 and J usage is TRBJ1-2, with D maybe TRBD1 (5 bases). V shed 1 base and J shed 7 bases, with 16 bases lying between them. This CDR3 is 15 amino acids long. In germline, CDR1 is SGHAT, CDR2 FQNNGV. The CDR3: CASSLVPAGGGGYTF. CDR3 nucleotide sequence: TGTGCCAGCAGCTTAGTCCCTGCCGGGGGAGGTGGCTACACCTTC.

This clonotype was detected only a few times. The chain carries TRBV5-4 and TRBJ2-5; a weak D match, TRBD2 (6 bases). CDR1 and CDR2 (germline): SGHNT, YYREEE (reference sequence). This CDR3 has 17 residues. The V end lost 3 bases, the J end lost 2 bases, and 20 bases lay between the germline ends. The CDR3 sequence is CASSSVAGTSAQETQYF. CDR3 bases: TGTGCCAGCAGCTCGGTCGCCGGGACTTCAGCACAAGAGACCCAGTACTTC.

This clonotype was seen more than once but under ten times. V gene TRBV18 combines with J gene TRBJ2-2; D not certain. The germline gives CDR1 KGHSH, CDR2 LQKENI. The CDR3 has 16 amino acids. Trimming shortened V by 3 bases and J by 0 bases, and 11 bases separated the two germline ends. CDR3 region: CASSPQGQANTGELFF. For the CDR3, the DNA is TGTGCCAGCTCACCCCAAGGCCAGGCGAACACCGGGGAGCTGTTTTTT. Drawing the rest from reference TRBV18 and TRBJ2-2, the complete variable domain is NAGVMQNPRHLVRRRGQEARLRCSPMKGHSHVYWYRQLPEEGLKFMVYLQKENIIDESGMPKERFSAEFPKEGPSILRIQQVVRGDSAAYFCASSPQGQANTGELFFGEGSRLTVL.

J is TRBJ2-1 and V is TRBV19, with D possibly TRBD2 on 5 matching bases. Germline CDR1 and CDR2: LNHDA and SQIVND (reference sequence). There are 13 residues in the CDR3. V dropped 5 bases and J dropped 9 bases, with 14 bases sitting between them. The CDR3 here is CASSVAAGREQFF. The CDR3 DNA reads TGTGCCAGTAGTGTCGCCGCGGGTCGTGAGCAGTTCTTC. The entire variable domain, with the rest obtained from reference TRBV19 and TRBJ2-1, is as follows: DGGITQSPKYLFRKEGQNVTLSCEQNLNHDAMYWYRQDPGQGLRLIYYSQIVNDFQKGDIAEGYSVSREKKESFPLTVTSAQKNPTAFYLCASSVAAGREQFFGPGTRLTVL.

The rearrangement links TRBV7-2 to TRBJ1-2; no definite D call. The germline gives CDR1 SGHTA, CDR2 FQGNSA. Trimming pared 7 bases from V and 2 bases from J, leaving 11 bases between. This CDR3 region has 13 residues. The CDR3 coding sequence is TGTGCCAGCACTCTTTTGCAGAACTATGGCTACACCTTC. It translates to CASTLLQNYGYTF.

The CDR3, as DNA: TGTGCCAGCAGCCGCGTAGTCCCTGAAGCTTTCTTT. It codes for CASSRVVPEAFF. The J gene is TRBJ1-1, the V gene TRBV6-1, with D unclear. The CDR3 has 12 residues. Germline-derived CDR1 and CDR2 are MNHNS and SASEGT. V was cut by 6 bases and J by 6 bases, with 11 bases left in between.

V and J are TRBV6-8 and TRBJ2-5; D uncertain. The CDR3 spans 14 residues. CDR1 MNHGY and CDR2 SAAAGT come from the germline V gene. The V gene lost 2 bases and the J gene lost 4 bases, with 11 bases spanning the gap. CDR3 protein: CASSYGGKGETQYF. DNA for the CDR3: TGTGCCAGCAGTTACGGCGGCAAAGGAGAGACCCAGTACTTC.

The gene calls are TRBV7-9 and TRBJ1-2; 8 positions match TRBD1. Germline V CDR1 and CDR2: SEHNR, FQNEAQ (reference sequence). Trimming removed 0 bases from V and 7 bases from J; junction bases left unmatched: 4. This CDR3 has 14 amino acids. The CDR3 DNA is TGTGCCAGCAGCTTAGCCACAGGGGGAATTGGCTACACCTTC. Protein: CASSLATGGIGYTF.

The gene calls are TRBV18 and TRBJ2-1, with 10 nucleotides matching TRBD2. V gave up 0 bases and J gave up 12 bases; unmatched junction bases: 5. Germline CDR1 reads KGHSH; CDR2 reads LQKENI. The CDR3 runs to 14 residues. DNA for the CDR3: TGTGCCAGCTCACCACCCCTAGCGGGAGCATCGCAGTTCTTC. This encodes CASSPPLAGASQFF. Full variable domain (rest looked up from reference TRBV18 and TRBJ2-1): NAGVMQNPRHLVRRRGQEARLRCSPMKGHSHVYWYRQLPEEGLKFMVYLQKENIIDESGMPKERFSAEFPKEGPSILRIQQVVRGDSAAYFCASSPPLAGASQFFGPGTRLTVL.

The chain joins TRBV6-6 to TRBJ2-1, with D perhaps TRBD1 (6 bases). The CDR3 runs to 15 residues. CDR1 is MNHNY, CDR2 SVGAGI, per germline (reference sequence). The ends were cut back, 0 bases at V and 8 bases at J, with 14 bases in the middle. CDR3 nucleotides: TGTGCCAGCAGTTACTCGGACGTCAAGGGGGATGAGCAGTTCTTC. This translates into CASSYSDVKGDEQFF.

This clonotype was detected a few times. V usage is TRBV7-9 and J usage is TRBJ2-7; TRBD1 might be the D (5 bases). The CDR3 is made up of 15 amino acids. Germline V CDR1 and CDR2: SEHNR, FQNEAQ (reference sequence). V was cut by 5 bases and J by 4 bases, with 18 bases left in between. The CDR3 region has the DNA TGTGCCAGCAGCCCTCCGATAGGGGAAGGGTACGAGCAGTACTTC. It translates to CASSPPIGEGYEQYF. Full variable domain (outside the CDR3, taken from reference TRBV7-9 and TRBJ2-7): DTGVSQNPRHKITKRGQNVTFRCDPISEHNRLYWYRQTLGQGPEFLTYFQNEAQLEKSRLLSDRFSAERPKGSFSTLEIQRTEQGDSAMYLCASSPPIGEGYEQYFGPGTRLTVT.

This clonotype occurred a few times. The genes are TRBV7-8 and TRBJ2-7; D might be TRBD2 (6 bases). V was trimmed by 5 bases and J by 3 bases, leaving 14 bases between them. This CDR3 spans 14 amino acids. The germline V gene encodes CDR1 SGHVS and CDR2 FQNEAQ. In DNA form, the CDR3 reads TGTGCCAGCAGCCCGTCGACTAGATTCTACGAGCAGTACTTC. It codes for CASSPSTRFYEQYF.

The CDR3 spells CSARDPLAGEIYEQYF. The CDR3 nucleotides are TGCAGTGCTAGAGATCCCCTAGCGGGAGAAATATACGAGCAGTACTTC. The V call is TRBV20-1, the J call TRBJ2-7; 10 positions agree with TRBD2. CDR3 length equals 16 residues. Germline CDR1 reads DFQATT; CDR2 reads SNEGSKA (reference sequence). V dropped 0 bases and J dropped 4; count of bases not matched to a gene: 9.

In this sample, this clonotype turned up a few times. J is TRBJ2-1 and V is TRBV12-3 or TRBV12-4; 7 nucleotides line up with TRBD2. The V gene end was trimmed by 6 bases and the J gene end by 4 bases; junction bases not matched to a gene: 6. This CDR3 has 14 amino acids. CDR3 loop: CASSWGGEYNEQFF. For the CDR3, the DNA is TGTGCCAGCAGCTGGGGAGGGGAGTACAATGAGCAGTTCTTC.

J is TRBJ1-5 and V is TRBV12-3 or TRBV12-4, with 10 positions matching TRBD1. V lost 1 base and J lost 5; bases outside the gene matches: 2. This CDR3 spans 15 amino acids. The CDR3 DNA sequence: TGTGCCAGCAGTTTAGTAGGGACAGGGGATCAGCCCCAGCATTTT. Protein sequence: CASSLVGTGDQPQHF.

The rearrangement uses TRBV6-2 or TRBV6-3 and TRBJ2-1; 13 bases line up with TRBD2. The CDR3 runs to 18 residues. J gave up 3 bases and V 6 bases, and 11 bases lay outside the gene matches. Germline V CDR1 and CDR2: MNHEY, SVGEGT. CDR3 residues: CASSPGLAGVSNYNEQFF. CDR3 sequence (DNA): TGTGCCAGCAGCCCCGGACTAGCGGGAGTGAGTAACTACAATGAGCAGTTCTTC.

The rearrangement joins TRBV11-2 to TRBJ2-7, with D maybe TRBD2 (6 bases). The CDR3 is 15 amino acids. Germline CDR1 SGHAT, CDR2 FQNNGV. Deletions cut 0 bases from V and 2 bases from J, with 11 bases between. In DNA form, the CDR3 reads TGTGCCAGCAGCTTAGATCTGCGGGGACCCTACGAGCAGTACGTC. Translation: CASSLDLRGPYEQYV.

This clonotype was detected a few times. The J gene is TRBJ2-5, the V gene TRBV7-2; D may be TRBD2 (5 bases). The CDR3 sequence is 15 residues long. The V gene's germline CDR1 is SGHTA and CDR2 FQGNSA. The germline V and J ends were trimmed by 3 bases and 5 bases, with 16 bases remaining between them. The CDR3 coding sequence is TGTGCCAGCAGCTTGTGGACTCAGCCTGGTGAGACCCAGTACTTC. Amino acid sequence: CASSLWTQPGETQYF.

The chain's CDR3 is CASSQQEVAGGEQYF. The DNA for the CDR3 is TGCGCCAGCAGCCAACAGGAGGTAGCGGGAGGCGAGCAGTACTTC. The gene calls are TRBV4-1 and TRBJ2-7; 10 bases map to TRBD2. V was clipped by 2 bases and J by 6 bases; unmatched bases: 7. This CDR3 has 15 amino acids. CDR1 MGHRA and CDR2 YSYEKL come from the germline V gene.

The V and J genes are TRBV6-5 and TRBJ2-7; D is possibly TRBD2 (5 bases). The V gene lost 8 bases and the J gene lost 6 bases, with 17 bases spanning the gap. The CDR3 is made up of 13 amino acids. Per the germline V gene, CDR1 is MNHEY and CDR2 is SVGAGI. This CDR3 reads CASDGRGPCEQYF. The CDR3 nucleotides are TGTGCCAGCGATGGGAGAGGCCCTTGCGAGCAGTACTTC.

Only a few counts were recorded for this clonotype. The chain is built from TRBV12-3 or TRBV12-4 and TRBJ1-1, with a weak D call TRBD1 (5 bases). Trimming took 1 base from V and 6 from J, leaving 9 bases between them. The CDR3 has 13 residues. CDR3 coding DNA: TGTGCCAGCAGTTTAGGGGGCCCCGCTGAAGCTTTCTTT. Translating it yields CASSLGGPAEAFF.

Here the CDR3 DNA reads TGTGCCAGCAGTTTACCCACCGGGCGCGACCTACCTTACGAGCAGTACTTC. This codes for CASSLPTGRDLPYEQYF. J is TRBJ2-7 and V is TRBV28; D gene unclear. V was trimmed by 2 bases and J by 4 bases, leaving 21 bases between them. Germline values: CDR1 MDHEN, CDR2 SYDVKM. There are 17 residues in the CDR3.